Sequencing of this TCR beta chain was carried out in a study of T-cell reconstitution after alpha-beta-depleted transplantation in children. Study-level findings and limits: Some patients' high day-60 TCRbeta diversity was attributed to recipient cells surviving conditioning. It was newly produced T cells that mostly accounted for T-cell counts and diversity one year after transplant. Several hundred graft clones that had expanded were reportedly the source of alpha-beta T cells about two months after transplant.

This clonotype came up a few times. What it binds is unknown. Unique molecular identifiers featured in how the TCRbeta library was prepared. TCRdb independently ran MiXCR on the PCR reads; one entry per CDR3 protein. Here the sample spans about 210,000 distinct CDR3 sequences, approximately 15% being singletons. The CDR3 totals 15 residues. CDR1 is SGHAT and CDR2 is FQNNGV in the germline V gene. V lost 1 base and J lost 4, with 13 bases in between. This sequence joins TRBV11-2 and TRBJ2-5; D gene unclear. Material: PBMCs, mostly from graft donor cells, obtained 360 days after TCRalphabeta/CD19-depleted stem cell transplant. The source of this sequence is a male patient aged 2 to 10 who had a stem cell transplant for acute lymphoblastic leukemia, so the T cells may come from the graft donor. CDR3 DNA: TGTGCCAGCAGCTTAGGTACCTTACAAGGAGAGACCCAGTACTTC. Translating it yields CASSLGTLQGETQYF.